The clone carrying this T cell receptor (beta chain) was counted at least ten times. Its antigen is not known. These data are taken from a study of CD8+CD57+ T cells in acquired aplastic anemia. Overall study findings and caveats: Patients shared around 30 CD8+ CDR3 sequences with controls. Levels of CD8+ Simpson's diversity were not significantly distinct in patients versus controls.

The template for TCR beta VDJ and CDR3 sequence profiling was genomic DNA. In TCRdb, the reads were re-called with MiXCR into one record per CDR3 protein. The sample includes approximately 200,000 distinct CDR3 sequences, roughly 45% of them seen just once. Previously, flow cytometry had revealed CD8+CD57+ cell expansion in the patients chosen for sequencing. Patients had received no therapy at the time of blood sampling. This CDR3 has 14 amino acids. The V gene's germline CDR1 is MNHEY and CDR2 SVGAGI. Trimming cost V 6 bases and J 6 bases, with 17 bases left between them. The specimen sequenced was sorted CD4+, CD8+, or CD8+CD57+ T cells (not recorded which) from PBMCs. The rearrangement links TRBV6-5 to TRBJ1-1, with D hard to call. The source of this sequence is a human donor with aplastic anemia. The CDR3 DNA follows: TGTGCCAGCAGCTCCCAAGGAGGGCTCGCTGAAGCTTTCTTT. Protein product: CASSSQGGLAEAFF.